Each of the 5 T cell receptor beta chains below was sequenced from the same sample in a study of T cell changes during pregnancy in multiple sclerosis. The protocol was immunoSEQ multiplex PCR, while the TCRdb copy is restricted to in-frame clones and leaves out a portion. This sample carries approximately 70,000 clones, about 90% of them seen once, and the ten largest clones take 1.3% to 1.5%. The starting material was peripheral blood, obtained in the second trimester of pregnancy. The receptors come from a female donor in good health, enrolled as a control in a pregnancy study.

This rearrangement joins TRBV7-8 to TRBJ2-1; 7 bases agree with TRBD1. CDR1 and CDR2 from the germline V gene are SGHVS and FQNEAQ. V trimming: 5 bases; J trimming: 7 bases; junction bases outside the gene matches: 14. The CDR3 is 16 amino acids. The chain's CDR3 is CASSTQGGRVRNEQFF. In DNA, the CDR3 is TGTGCCAGCAGCACCCAAGGGGGCAGGGTAAGGAATGAGCAGTTCTTC.

The rearrangement joins TRBV5-1 to TRBJ1-1; TRBD1 matches at 7 bases. The junction had 11 bases not matched to a gene; V was cut back by 6 bases and J by 6 bases. CDR1 is SGHRS and CDR2 is YFSETQ in the germline V gene. This CDR3 region has 14 residues. The CDR3 nucleotides read TGCGCCAGCACGATGGGGCAGGGGGTCGCTGAAGCTTTCTTT. Translation gives CASTMGQGVAEAFF. The whole variable domain, filled in from reference TRBV5-1 and TRBJ1-1, reads KAGVTQTPRYLIKTRGQQVTLSCSPISGHRSVSWYQQTPGQGLQFLFEYFSETQRNKGNFPGRFSGRQFSNSRSEMNVSTLELGDSALYLCASTMGQGVAEAFFGQGTRLTVV.

The rearrangement links TRBV4-2 to TRBJ2-5, with TRBD1 as a possible D gene (6 bases). The CDR3 loop spans 17 amino acids. Germline-derived CDR1 and CDR2 are LGHNA and YNFKEQ. Trimming cost V 3 bases and J 3 bases, with 20 bases left between them. The CDR3 is CASSHYRVEDSKETQYF. CDR3 DNA: TGTGCCAGCAGCCACTACAGGGTGGAGGATTCAAAAGAGACCCAGTACTTC.

The chain employs TRBV11-2 and TRBJ2-7; 9 bases map to TRBD1. The V and J ends lost 5 bases and 3 bases, in that order; junction bases with no gene match: 11. CDR3 length equals 16 residues. CDR1 is SGHAT and CDR2 is FQNNGV in the germline V gene. For the CDR3, the DNA is TGTGCCAGCAGCCTTAGGACACAGGGGGCAATCTACGAGCAGTACTTC. Amino acids: CASSLRTQGAIYEQYF.

The chain uses TRBV18 and TRBJ2-7; 7 nucleotides agree with TRBD1. V gave up 2 bases and J gave up 0 bases; unmatched junction bases: 4. The germline V gene encodes CDR1 KGHSH and CDR2 LQKENI. The CDR3 length is 15 residues. CDR3 amino acids: CASSPEAGGSYEQYF. Here the CDR3 DNA reads TGTGCCAGCTCACCAGAGGCAGGGGGCTCCTACGAGCAGTACTTC.